This T cell receptor beta chain was found in a study of CD8 T cells in ankylosing spondylitis. Study-level findings and limits: Disease-linked clones were found to be CD8+ and relatively rare in peripheral blood. A TCR beta motif of under 10 highly homologous variants seemed to mark ankylosing spondylitis blood. Researchers reportedly found disease-linked clones significantly enriched in matched ankylosing spondylitis synovial fluid.

The CDR3 contains 16 residues. V was cut by 4 bases and J by 5 bases, with 21 bases left in between. The germline V gene has CDR1 SGHRS and CDR2 YFSETQ. With regard to this clonotype: The antigen remains unidentified.

Each CDR3 protein gets one entry after TCRdb re-called the 5' RACE reads with MiXCR. Of about 150,000 distinct CDR3 sequences in the sample, approximately 32% were seen once. The chain carries TRBV5-1 and TRBJ1-2; D is unresolved. The sample taken for sequencing was synovial fluid, either unsorted or a sorted T cell fraction (not recorded which). The receptor comes from a male donor with ankylosing spondylitis. CDR3 sequence reads: CASSQLPKGPKYGYTF. CDR3 bases: TGCGCCAGCAGCCAATTGCCCAAAGGCCCAAAATATGGCTACACCTTC.